This TCR beta chain was observed in a study of T cells in Graves' hyperthyroidism and ophthalmopathy. The study, taken as a whole, reports: By a 13 V-J model, ophthalmopathy was set apart from stable hyperthyroidism. Most clonotypes expanded in thyroid above 0.001 were likewise present in blood. Progression to ophthalmopathy was predicted a median of roughly seven months early.

This clonotype was seen once. Its target is not known. Researchers took RNA transcripts and amplified the TCR beta CDR3 regions from them. When the TCR CDR3 underwent first-round RT-PCR, the HTBI primer set was used. TCRdb reprocessed the multiplex PCR reads via MiXCR and lists one record per CDR3 protein. The table records 500,000 to 600,000 distinct CDR3 sequences, approximately 44% of them present only once. Germline assignment: CDR1 ENHRY and CDR2 SYGVKD. The CDR3 totals 13 residues. Trimming took off 7 bases at V and 7 bases at J, with 16 bases between the two ends. Diagnosing involved the use of clinical symptoms, serum thyroxine and TRAb, thyroid ultrasound and orbital computed tomography.

Source material: peripheral blood or thyroid tissue (not recorded which). The receptor comes from an adult woman with Graves' disease, either hyperthyroidism or ophthalmopathy (not recorded which). The chain carries TRBV10-3 and TRBJ1-2; D not resolved. In DNA form, the CDR3 reads TGTGCCATCATGGCTTCTGGGGAAGGTGGCTACACCTTC. Protein product: CAIMASGEGGYTF.